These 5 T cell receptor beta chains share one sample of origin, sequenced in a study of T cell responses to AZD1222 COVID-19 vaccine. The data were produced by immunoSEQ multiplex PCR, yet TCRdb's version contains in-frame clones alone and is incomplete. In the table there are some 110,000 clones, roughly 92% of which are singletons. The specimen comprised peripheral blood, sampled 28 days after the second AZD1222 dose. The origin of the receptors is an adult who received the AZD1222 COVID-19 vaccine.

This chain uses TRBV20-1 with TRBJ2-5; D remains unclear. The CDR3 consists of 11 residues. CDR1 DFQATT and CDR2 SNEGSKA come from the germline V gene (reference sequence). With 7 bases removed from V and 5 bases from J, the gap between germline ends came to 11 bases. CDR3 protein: CSVGHSETQYF. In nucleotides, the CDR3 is TGCAGTGTAGGCCATTCGGAGACCCAGTACTTC.

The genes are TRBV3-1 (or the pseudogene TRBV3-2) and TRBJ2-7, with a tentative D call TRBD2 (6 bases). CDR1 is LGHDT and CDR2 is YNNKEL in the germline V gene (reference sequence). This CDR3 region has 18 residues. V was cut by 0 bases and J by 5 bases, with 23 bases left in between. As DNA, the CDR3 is TGTGCCAGCAGCCAAGATCCGGTGGGCGGGAACCCCCGGGACGAGCAGTACTTC. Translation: CASSQDPVGGNPRDEQYF.

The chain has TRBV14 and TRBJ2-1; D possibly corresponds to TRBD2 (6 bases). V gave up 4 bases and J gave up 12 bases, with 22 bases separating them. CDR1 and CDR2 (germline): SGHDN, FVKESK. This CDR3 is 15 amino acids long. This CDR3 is CASSPGVAAAFGQFF. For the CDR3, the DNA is TGTGCCAGCAGCCCCGGGGTAGCGGCCGCATTTGGGCAGTTCTTC.

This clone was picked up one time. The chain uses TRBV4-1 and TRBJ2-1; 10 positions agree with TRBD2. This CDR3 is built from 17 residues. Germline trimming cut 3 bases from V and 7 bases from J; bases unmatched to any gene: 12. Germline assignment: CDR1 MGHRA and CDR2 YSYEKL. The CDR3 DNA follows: TGCGCCAGCAGCCAGACCGAGCTAGCGGGAGTGGGGAATGAGCAGTTCTTC. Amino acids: CASSQTELAGVGNEQFF.

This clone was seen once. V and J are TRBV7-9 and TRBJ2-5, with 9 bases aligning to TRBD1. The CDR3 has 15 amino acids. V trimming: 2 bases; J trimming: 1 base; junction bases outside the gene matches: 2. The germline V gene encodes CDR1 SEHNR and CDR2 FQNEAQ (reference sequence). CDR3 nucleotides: TGTGCCAGCAGCTTAAACAGGGGGCGCCAAGAGACCCAGTACTTC. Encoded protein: CASSLNRGRQETQYF.